This T cell receptor beta chain emerged from a study of PD-L1 blockade in urothelial cancer. Study as a whole: Blood underwent analysis 3 weeks (second dose) and 6 weeks after treatment began. Specimens of blood held a median count of approximately 150,000 T cells. Findings and limits, study-wide: TCR clonality was measured in pretreatment peripheral blood. Clonality below the median predicted better survival.

Time point specified: pretreatment peripheral blood. Concerning this clone: Its antigen is undetermined.

Spike-ins of synthetic TCR analog templates went into each PCR. Profiling relied on immunoSEQ multiplex PCR, and the TCRdb table lists in-frame clones only, not all of them. The sample lists fewer than 85,000 clones; around 83% were seen once. The CDR3 runs 14 residues. Trimming cost V 4 bases and J 12 bases, with 18 bases left between them. CDR1 is LNHNV, CDR2 YYDKDF, per germline (reference sequence). The material was PBMCs, obtained around atezolizumab (anti-PD-L1) treatment. The chain is built from TRBV15 and TRBJ1-4, with D possibly matching TRBD1 (5 bases). This clonotype was obtained from an older woman with urothelial cancer. For the CDR3, the DNA is TGTGCCACCAGCATGTACAGGTACTCGGGGGAACTGTTTTTT. This encodes CATSMYRYSGELFF. The complete variable domain, with remaining parts taken from reference TRBV15 and TRBJ1-4, reads DAMVIQNPRYQVTQFGKPVTLSCSQTLNHNVMYWYQQKSSQAPKLLFHYYDKDFNNEADTPDNFQSRRPNTSFCFLDIRSPGLGDTAMYLCATSMYRYSGELFFGSGTQLSVL.